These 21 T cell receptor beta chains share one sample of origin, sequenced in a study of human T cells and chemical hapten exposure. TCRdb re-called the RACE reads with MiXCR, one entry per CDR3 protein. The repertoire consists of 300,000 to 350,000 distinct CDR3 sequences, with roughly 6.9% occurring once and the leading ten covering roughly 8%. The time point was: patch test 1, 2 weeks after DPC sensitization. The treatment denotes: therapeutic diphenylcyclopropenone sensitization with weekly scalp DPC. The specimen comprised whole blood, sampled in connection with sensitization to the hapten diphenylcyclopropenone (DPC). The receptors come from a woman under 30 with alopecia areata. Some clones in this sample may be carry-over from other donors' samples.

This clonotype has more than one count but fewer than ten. CDR3 residues: CASTYSSAPGDYGYTF. CDR3 in DNA: TGTGCCAGCACCTATAGCTCGGCTCCCGGGGACTATGGCTACACCTTC. The chain is built from TRBV28 and TRBJ1-2, with D hard to call. The length of the CDR3 is 16 residues. Germline values: CDR1 MDHEN, CDR2 SYDVKM. Trimming pared 7 bases from V and 3 bases from J, leaving 21 bases between.

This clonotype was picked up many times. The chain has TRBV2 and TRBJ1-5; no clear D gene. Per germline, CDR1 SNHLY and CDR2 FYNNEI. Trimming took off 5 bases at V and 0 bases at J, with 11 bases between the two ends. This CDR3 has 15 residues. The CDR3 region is CASSRSEDSNQPQHF. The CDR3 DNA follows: TGTGCCAGCAGTAGGAGTGAGGATAGCAATCAGCCCCAGCATTTT.

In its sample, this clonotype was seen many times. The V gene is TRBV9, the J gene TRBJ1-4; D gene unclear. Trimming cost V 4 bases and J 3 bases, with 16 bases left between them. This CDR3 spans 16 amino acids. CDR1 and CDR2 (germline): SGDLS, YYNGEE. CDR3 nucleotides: TGTGCCAGCAGCCCACGACACACCGGGGCTAATGAAAAACTGTTTTTT. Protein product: CASSPRHTGANEKLFF. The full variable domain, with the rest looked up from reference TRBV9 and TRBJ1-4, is DSGVTQTPKHLITATGQRVTLRCSPRSGDLSVYWYQQSLDQGLQFLIQYYNGEERAKGNILERFSAQQFPDLHSELNLSSLELGDSALYFCASSPRHTGANEKLFFGSGTQLSVL.

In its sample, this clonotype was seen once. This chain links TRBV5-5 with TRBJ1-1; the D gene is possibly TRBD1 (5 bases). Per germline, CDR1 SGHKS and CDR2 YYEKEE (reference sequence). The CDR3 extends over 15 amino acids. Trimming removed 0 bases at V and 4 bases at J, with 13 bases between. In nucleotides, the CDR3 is TGTGCCAGCAGCTTGGTTGGGGGATTGGGCACTGAAGCTTTCTTT. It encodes CASSLVGGLGTEAFF.

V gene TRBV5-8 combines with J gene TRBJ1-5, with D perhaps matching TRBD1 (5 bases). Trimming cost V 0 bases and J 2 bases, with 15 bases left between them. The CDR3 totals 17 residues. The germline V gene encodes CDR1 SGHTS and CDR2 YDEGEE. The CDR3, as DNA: TGTGCCAGCAGCTTGGGGCAGGGCCCCCTTGGCAATCAGCCCCAGCATTTT. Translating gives CASSLGQGPLGNQPQHF.

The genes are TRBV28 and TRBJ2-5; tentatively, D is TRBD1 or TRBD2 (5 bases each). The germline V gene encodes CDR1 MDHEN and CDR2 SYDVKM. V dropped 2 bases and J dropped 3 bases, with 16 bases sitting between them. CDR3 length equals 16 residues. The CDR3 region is CASSLPLRDDEETQYF. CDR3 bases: TGTGCCAGCAGTTTACCCCTCCGGGACGATGAAGAGACCCAGTACTTC.

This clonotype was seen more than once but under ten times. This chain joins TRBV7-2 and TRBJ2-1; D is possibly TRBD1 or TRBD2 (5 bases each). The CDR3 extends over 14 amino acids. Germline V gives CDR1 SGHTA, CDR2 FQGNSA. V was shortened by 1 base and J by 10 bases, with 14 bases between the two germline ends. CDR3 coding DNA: TGTGCCAGCAGCTTAGAAGATGGGGGTGGGGAGCAGTTCTTC. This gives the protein CASSLEDGGGEQFF.

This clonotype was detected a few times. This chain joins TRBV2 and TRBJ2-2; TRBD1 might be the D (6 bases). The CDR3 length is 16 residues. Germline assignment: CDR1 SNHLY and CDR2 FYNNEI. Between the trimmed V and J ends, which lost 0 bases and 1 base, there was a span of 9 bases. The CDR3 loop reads CASSEARTVNTGELFF. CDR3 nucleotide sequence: TGTGCCAGCAGTGAAGCGCGGACAGTGAACACCGGGGAGCTGTTTTTT.

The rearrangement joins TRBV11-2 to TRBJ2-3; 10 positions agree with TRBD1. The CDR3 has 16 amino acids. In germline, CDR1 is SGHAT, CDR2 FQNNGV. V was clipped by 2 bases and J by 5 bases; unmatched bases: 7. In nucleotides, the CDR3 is TGTGCCAGCAGCTTATGGGGGACAGGGGTTGAAGATACGCAGTATTTT. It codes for CASSLWGTGVEDTQYF.

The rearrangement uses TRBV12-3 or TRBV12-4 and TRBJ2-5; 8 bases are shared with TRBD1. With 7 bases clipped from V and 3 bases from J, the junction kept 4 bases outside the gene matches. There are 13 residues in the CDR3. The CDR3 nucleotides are TGTGCCAGCACCGAGACAGGGGAAGAGACCCAGTACTTC. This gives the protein CASTETGEETQYF.

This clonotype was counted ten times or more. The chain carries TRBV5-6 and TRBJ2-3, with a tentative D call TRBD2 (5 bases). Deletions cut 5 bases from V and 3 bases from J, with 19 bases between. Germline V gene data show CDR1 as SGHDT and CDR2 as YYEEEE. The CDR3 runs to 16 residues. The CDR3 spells CASRSEEAGVTDTQYF. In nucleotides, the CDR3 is TGTGCCAGCAGATCAGAGGAGGCCGGAGTTACAGATACGCAGTATTTT.

The CDR3 here is CSAVAGGPDTQYF. As DNA, the CDR3 is TGCAGCGCCGTAGCGGGGGGGCCAGATACGCAGTATTTT. This rearrangement joins TRBV29-1 to TRBJ2-3, with 11 bases fitting TRBD2. J was trimmed by 4 bases and V by 7 bases; bases with no gene match: 4. The CDR3 has 13 amino acids. Germline assignment: CDR1 SQVTM and CDR2 ANQGSEA.

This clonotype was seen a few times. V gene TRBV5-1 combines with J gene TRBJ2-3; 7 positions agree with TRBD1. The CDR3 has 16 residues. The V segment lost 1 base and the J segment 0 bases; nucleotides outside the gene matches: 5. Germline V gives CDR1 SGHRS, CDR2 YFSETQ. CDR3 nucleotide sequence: TGCGCCAGCAGCTTGCGTTTGGGACAGAGCACAGATACGCAGTATTTT. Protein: CASSLRLGQSTDTQYF.

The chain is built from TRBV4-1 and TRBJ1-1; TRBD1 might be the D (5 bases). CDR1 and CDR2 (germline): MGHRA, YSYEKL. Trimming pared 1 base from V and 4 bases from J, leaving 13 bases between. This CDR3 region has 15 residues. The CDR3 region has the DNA TGCGCCAGCAGCCAAGTATGGCAGGGAGGCACTGAAGCTTTCTTT. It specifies CASSQVWQGGTEAFF.

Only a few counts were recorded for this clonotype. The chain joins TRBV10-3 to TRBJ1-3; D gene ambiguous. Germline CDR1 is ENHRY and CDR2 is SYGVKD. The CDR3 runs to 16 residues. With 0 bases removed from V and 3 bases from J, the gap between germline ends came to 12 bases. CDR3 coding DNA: TGTGCCATCAGTGAGTCGGGTGACGCTGGTGGAAACACCATATATTTT. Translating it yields CAISESGDAGGNTIYF.

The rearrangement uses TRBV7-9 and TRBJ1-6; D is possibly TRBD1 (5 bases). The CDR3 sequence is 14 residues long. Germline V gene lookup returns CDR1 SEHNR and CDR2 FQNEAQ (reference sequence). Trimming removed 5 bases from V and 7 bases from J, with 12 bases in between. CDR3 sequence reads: CASSKGEGNSPLHF. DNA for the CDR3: TGTGCCAGCAGCAAAGGGGAAGGGAATTCACCCCTCCACTTT.

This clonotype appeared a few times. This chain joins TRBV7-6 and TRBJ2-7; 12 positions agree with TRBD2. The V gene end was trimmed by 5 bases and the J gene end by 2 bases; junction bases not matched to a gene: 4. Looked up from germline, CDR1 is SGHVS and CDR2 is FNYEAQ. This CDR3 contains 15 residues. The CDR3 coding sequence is TGTGCCAGCAGCCCCCGACTAGCGGGGGCCTACGAGCAGTACTTC. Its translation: CASSPRLAGAYEQYF.

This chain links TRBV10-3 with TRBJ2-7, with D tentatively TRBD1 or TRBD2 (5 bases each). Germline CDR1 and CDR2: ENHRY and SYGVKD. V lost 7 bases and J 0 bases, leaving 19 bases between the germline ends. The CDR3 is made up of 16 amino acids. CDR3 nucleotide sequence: TGTGCCATCAAAACGGACACTGCTGGGGGCTCCTACGAGCAGTACTTC. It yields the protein CAIKTDTAGGSYEQYF.

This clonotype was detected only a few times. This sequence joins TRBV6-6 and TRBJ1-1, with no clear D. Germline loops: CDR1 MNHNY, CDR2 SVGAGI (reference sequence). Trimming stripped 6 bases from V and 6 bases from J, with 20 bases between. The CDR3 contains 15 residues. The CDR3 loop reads CASSGMRERIAEAFF. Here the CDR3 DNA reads TGTGCCAGCAGCGGGATGCGGGAAAGGATCGCTGAAGCTTTCTTT.

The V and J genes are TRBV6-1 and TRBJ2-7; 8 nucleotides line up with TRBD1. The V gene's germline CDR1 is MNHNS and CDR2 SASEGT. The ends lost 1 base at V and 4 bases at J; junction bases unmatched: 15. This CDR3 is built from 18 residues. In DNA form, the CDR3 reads TGTGCCAGCAGTGAAGACTTTCCCTGGACAGGGAAGGGTTACGAGCAGTACTTC. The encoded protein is CASSEDFPWTGKGYEQYF.

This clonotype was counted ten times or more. CDR3 protein: CSVGGTAYTEAFF. In DNA form, the CDR3 reads TGCAGCGTGGGCGGGACAGCATACACTGAAGCTTTCTTT. The V call is TRBV29-1, the J call TRBJ1-1, with 7 positions matching TRBD1. The V and J ends lost 6 bases and 3 bases, in that order; junction bases with no gene match: 7. Germline CDR1 SQVTM, CDR2 ANQGSEA. This CDR3 comprises 13 residues.